The T cell receptor beta chain described here comes from a study of blood T cell repertoires in COVID-19. Assay used: immunoSEQ multiplex PCR; TCRdb lists only in-frame clones, some missing. The repertoire has 150,000 to 200,000 clones, around 90% of them found once; the top ten carry about 2.8%. V was pared by 4 bases and J by 11 bases, with 17 bases between. The CDR3 extends over 13 amino acids. Per the germline V gene, CDR1 is LGHDT and CDR2 is YNNKEL (reference sequence). Sequencing used peripheral blood. The TCR comes from a man between 60 and 70 years old with acute or convalescent COVID-19. J is TRBJ1-1 and V is TRBV3-1 (or the pseudogene TRBV3-2); possible D gene TRBD1, 5 bases. CDR3 protein: CASSRAVGGRAFF. CDR3 nucleotides: TGTGCCAGCAGCCGAGCAGTCGGGGGTAGGGCTTTCTTT.